A single sample is the source of the 20 T cell receptor beta chains below, sequenced in a study of T cells in Graves' hyperthyroidism and ophthalmopathy (dated 2019 in TCRdb). The library relied on multiplex PCR. These reads were obtained on an Illumina HiSeq 2000. TCR beta CDR3 regions were amplified from RNA transcripts. The TCR CDR3 was subjected to a first round of RT-PCR using the HTBI primer set and the Qiagen OneStep RT-PCR kit. TCRdb's own reprocessing of the public reads used fastp at Q25 and MiXCR and kept productive beta chains. Rows matching on CDR3 protein sequence are summarized as one entry with the most common DNA and genes. For this sample the table gives approximately 620,000 distinct CDR3 sequences, of which over 11% were detected only once. The ten largest account for roughly 5.7% of the sample. The sequencing input was blood. The receptors come from a woman in her thirties with Graves' hyperthyroidism that later progressed to Graves' ophthalmopathy.

This clonotype has ten or more counts. The chain has TRBV4-3 and TRBJ1-3; D possibly corresponds to TRBD1 (5 bases). V lost 5 bases and J lost 6, with 11 bases in between. Germline CDR1 and CDR2: LGHNA and YSLEER. This CDR3 has 13 amino acids. CDR3 amino acids: CASSGGVENTIYF. In nucleotides, the CDR3 is TGCGCCAGCAGCGGGGGAGTGGAAAACACCATATATTTT.

This clonotype was seen many times. V is TRBV27 and J is TRBJ1-3; D is undetermined. CDR1 MNHEY and CDR2 SMNVEV come from the germline V gene (reference sequence). This CDR3 has 15 amino acids. The V end lost 8 bases, the J end lost 8 bases, and 22 bases lay between the germline ends. CDR3 region: CASSESLGGVHTIYF. The DNA of the CDR3 is TGTGCCAGCTCCGAATCCTTGGGTGGGGTCCACACCATATATTTT.

Regarding this clonotype: A read error is possible here, since a much larger clone lies one base away. The gene calls are TRBV30 and TRBJ2-7, with 11 bases that match TRBD2. After removal of 5 bases from V and 2 bases from J, the junction contained 11 bases not matched to a gene. This CDR3 spans 16 amino acids. Germline V gene sequence: CDR1 GTSNPN, CDR2 SVGIG (reference sequence). The CDR3 bases are TGTGCCTGGGGTTCCGGGACTAGCGGTTTAACCTACGAGCAGTACTTC. Residues: CAWGSGTSGLTYEQYF.

There are many counts of this clonotype. The chain combines TRBV2 with TRBJ2-2; D possibly corresponds to TRBD1 (6 bases). The CDR3 runs 15 residues. In germline, CDR1 is SNHLY, CDR2 FYNNEI. Trimming left V 5 bases short and J 4 bases short, with 14 bases between. Written as DNA, the CDR3 is TGTGCCAGCAGTCCAAGGGGGATCGGCACCGGGGAGCTGTTTTTT. Its translation: CASSPRGIGTGELFF.

At least ten counts were recorded for this clonotype. The V and J genes are TRBV7-8 and TRBJ2-5, with TRBD2 as a possible D gene (6 bases). V was clipped by 2 bases and J by 5 bases, with 27 bases between them. Germline CDR1 and CDR2: SGHVS and FQNEAQ. The CDR3 sequence is 19 residues long. The CDR3 protein is CASSLNSGQLSWGRETQYF. The CDR3 DNA reads TGTGCCAGCAGCTTAAATTCGGGGCAGCTTTCCTGGGGGAGGGAGACCCAGTACTTC.

In its sample, this clonotype was seen many times. V is TRBV5-1 and J is TRBJ2-7; TRBD2 matches 7 bases. The CDR3 consists of 16 residues. Germline loops: CDR1 SGHRS, CDR2 YFSETQ. V trimming: 5 bases; J trimming: 0 bases; junction bases outside the gene matches: 11. The CDR3, as DNA: TGCGCCAGCAGTGCAGGACCTAGCGGACCCTCCTACGAGCAGTACTTC. It yields the protein CASSAGPSGPSYEQYF.

This clonotype was counted many times. The genes are TRBV30 and TRBJ2-5; D is possibly TRBD2 (6 bases). The CDR3 consists of 16 residues. V lost 3 bases, J lost 5 bases, and 22 bases lay in between. Germline V gene data show CDR1 as GTSNPN and CDR2 as SVGIG (reference sequence). The CDR3 sequence: CAWRSGRREVTETQYF. CDR3 coding DNA: TGTGCCTGGAGGTCGGGGCGGAGGGAGGTAACGGAGACCCAGTACTTC.

This clonotype was picked up many times. V gene TRBV28 combines with J gene TRBJ1-6; the match to TRBD1 covers 7 bases. CDR3 length: 13 residues. In germline, CDR1 is MDHEN, CDR2 SYDVKM. The V segment lost 5 bases and the J segment 10 bases; nucleotides outside the gene matches: 5. CDR3 nucleotide sequence: TGTGCCAGCAGTCCGACAGGGAGCTCACCCCTCCACTTT. Translation: CASSPTGSSPLHF.

This clonotype was observed at least ten times. The chain joins TRBV11-2 to TRBJ2-3; 8 bases align to TRBD1. Germline V gives CDR1 SGHAT, CDR2 FQNNGV. The CDR3 totals 16 residues. Losses at the gene ends were 0 bases for V and 3 bases for J; bases not matched to a gene: 5. CDR3 protein: CASSLDSQGATDTQYF. The CDR3 region has the DNA TGTGCCAGCAGCTTAGATAGCCAGGGGGCTACAGATACGCAGTATTTT.

This clonotype showed up many times. V gene TRBV2 combines with J gene TRBJ2-3, with 16 bases that match TRBD2. The CDR3 contains 15 residues. Germline CDR1 and CDR2: SNHLY and FYNNEI. J gave up 4 bases and V 6 bases, and 1 base lay outside the gene matches. The CDR3 sequence: CASRGTSGRADTQYF. In DNA form, the CDR3 reads TGTGCCAGCAGGGGGACTAGCGGGAGGGCAGATACGCAGTATTTT.

This clonotype has at least ten counts. This chain uses TRBV12-3 or TRBV12-4 with TRBJ2-2, with D tentatively TRBD1 (6 bases). Trimming stripped 5 bases from V and 4 bases from J, with 11 bases between. This CDR3 spans 14 amino acids. CDR3 coding DNA: TGTGCCAGCAGTCCGGGACAAGTCACCGGGGAGCTGTTTTTT. This sequence encodes CASSPGQVTGELFF.

A note on this clonotype: A much larger clone differs from this one at a single base, so this may be a read error. The conserved phenylalanine or tryptophan is not found at the CDR3 terminus, so this likely reflects a read error. The chain employs TRBV9 and TRBJ2-7; 11 bases align to TRBD2. This CDR3 has 15 residues. Germline V CDR1 and CDR2: SGDLS, YYNGEE. Germline trimming cut 0 bases from V and 3 bases from J; bases unmatched to any gene: 2. CDR3 sequence reads: CASSVVAGGSYEQYL. In nucleotides, the CDR3 is TGTGCCAGCAGCGTAGTAGCGGGAGGGAGCTACGAGCAGTACTTA.

Note on this clonotype: A much more abundant neighbour one base away suggests this may be a read error. The gene calls are TRBV20-1 and TRBJ2-7, with D perhaps TRBD1 (5 bases). CDR1 is DFQATT, CDR2 SNEGSKA, per germline (reference sequence). Trimming stripped 4 bases from V and 5 bases from J, with 12 bases between. This CDR3 has 12 amino acids. The CDR3 DNA reads as TGCAGTGCTACCCAGGGTTCCGACGAGCAGTACGTC. Protein product: CSATQGSDEQYV.

This clonotype was picked up many times. The J gene is TRBJ2-5, the V gene TRBV7-3, with D uncertain. This CDR3 spans 13 amino acids. Germline loops: CDR1 SGHTA, CDR2 FQGTGA. The V and J ends lost 2 bases and 2 bases respectively, with 6 bases between them. Here the CDR3 reads CASSLLRQETQYF. In DNA form, the CDR3 reads TGTGCCAGCAGCTTACTTAGGCAAGAGACCCAGTACTTC.

The chain carries TRBV7-2 and TRBJ2-7; no firm D call. From germline, CDR1 is SGHTA and CDR2 FQGNSA. CDR3 length: 14 amino acids. V dropped 5 bases and J dropped 2 bases, with 13 bases sitting between them. CDR3 sequence reads: CASSIGVVTYEQYF. DNA of the CDR3: TGTGCCAGCAGCATCGGAGTAGTAACCTACGAGCAGTACTTC.

The rearrangement joins TRBV6-1 to TRBJ1-5; TRBD1 matches 7 bases. The CDR3 is made up of 14 amino acids. Germline values: CDR1 MNHNS, CDR2 SASEGT. V dropped 5 bases and J dropped 5; count of bases not matched to a gene: 6. The CDR3 nucleotides are TGTGCCAGCAGTTGGACAGGCGGCCATCAGCCCCAGCATTTT. Protein: CASSWTGGHQPQHF.

This clonotype came up a few times. The chain combines TRBV5-4 with TRBJ1-2, with a weak D call TRBD1 (5 bases). Germline CDR1 is SGHNT and CDR2 is YYREEE (reference sequence). The CDR3 is 13 residues long. V lost 2 bases, J lost 6 bases, and 11 bases lay in between. The CDR3 DNA follows: TGTGCCAGCAGCTTCCAGGGAGCCCATGGCTACACCTTC. Its translation is CASSFQGAHGYTF.

The gene calls are TRBV29-1 and TRBJ1-1; D is ambiguous. CDR1 is SQVTM, CDR2 ANQGSEA, per germline. V was shortened by 7 bases and J by 4 bases, with 13 bases between the two germline ends. The CDR3 spans 12 residues. The CDR3, as DNA: TGCAGCGCTGGATCGGGAGGCACTGAAGCTTTCTTT. This encodes CSAGSGGTEAFF.

The chain uses TRBV19 and TRBJ2-1, with 13 bases lining up with TRBD2. V trimming: 4 bases; J trimming: 9 bases; junction bases outside the gene matches: 6. Germline-derived CDR1 and CDR2 are LNHDA and SQIVND (reference sequence). CDR3 size: 15 residues. The CDR3 sequence is CASSKTGLAGSEQFF. The CDR3 region has the DNA TGTGCCAGTAGTAAGACGGGACTAGCGGGAAGTGAGCAGTTCTTC.

In its sample, this clonotype was seen a few times. The chain joins TRBV5-1 to TRBJ2-7; 7 bases agree with TRBD1. Germline V gene sequence: CDR1 SGHRS, CDR2 YFSETQ. The V and J ends lost 4 bases and 2 bases, in that order; junction bases with no gene match: 12. The CDR3 totals 16 residues. In DNA form, the CDR3 reads TGCGCCAGCAGCGTACCCGGGGTCCAGGGGGCCTACGAGCAGTACTTC. Translation gives CASSVPGVQGAYEQYF.